The T cell receptor beta chain under discussion was sequenced for a study of cytomegalovirus exposure and HLA in healthy donors. Findings of the study overall: Immune exposure information available was restricted to CMV serostatus. In a later analysis, at a false discovery rate of 0.05, 16,951 TCR beta sequences matched HLA alleles. Trimming of TCR beta V- and J-genes showed a link, identified in a later analysis, to a missense DCLRE1C variant.

Turning to this clone: No antigen is known for it.

V lost 2 bases and J 2 bases, leaving 13 bases between the germline ends. This CDR3 comprises 15 residues. CDR1 GTSNPN and CDR2 SVGIG come from the germline V gene (reference sequence). 13 Jbeta primers and 60 Vbeta primers were used for the PCR. Sequencing was performed with immunoSEQ multiplex PCR; in TCRdb, only in-frame clones are kept and a portion is missing. The table lists about 210,000 clones, about four fifths of them singletons. The sequence was obtained from a man between 35 and 55 years old in good health and CMV-seropositive. The chain carries TRBV30 and TRBJ1-5; D not resolved. The sequenced sample was PBMCs. CDR3 amino acids: CAWSPTFLGNQPQHF. CDR3 nucleotides: TGTGCCTGGAGTCCTACCTTCCTGGGCAATCAGCCCCAGCATTTT.